Reported below is one T cell receptor (beta chain). V lost 4 bases to trimming and J lost 2 bases; unmatched junction nucleotides: 11. This CDR3 spans 17 amino acids. The germline V gene encodes CDR1 LGHNA and CDR2 YSLEER. TCRdb keeps only in-frame clones here, not all; method: immunoSEQ multiplex PCR. The table lists roughly 100,000 clones, approximately 86% of them singletons. The data derive from a study of radiation and T cells in renal cell carcinoma. Whole-study context: Nephrectomy followed 15 Gy stereotactic body radiation by 4 weeks.

Time point described: baseline pretreatment blood. Treatment noted: 15 Gy SBRT to primary tumor, nephrectomy 4 weeks later. The patient's renal cell carcinoma had clear cell pathology. This TCR derives from a man aged 45-65 years with renal cell carcinoma. The sequencing used blood, collected from a patient whose treatment included radiotherapy and nephrectomy. The chain couples TRBV4-3 to TRBJ2-3; 8 nucleotides agree with TRBD2. This chain's CDR3 is CASSRGWEAGVTDTQYF. DNA of the CDR3: TGCGCCAGCAGCCGAGGTTGGGAAGCGGGGGTCACAGATACGCAGTATTTT.